The 24 T cell receptor beta chains below come from one sample, sequenced in a study of healthy donors' naive CD4 and CD8 T cells. Starting from about 470 ng of total RNA, TCR libraries were made with linear amplification. TCRdb re-called the reads through MiXCR, storing one row per CDR3 protein. The sample has 200,000 or so distinct CDR3 sequences; around 80% are singletons. The sample was naive CD4+ and CD8+ T cells sorted from blood, pooled from several donors. The receptors shown here come from a pool of human donors in good health; the sample pools cells from several healthy donors.

The V and J genes are TRBV30 and TRBJ2-1, with unresolved D. In germline, CDR1 is GTSNPN, CDR2 SVGIG (reference sequence). This CDR3 contains 11 residues. V lost 5 bases, J lost 7 bases, and 9 bases lay in between. For the CDR3, the DNA is TGTGCCTGGGGGCCCGTTAATGAGCAGTTCTTC. Translating gives CAWGPVNEQFF.

CDR3 DNA sequence: TGTGCCAGCAGTCTAACTAGCGGGTTCTCCTACGAGCAGTACTTC. Encoded protein: CASSLTSGFSYEQYF. V is TRBV27 and J is TRBJ2-7; TRBD2 matches 9 bases. Trimming took 5 bases from V and 0 from J; bases not matched to a gene: 5. The CDR3 sequence is 15 residues long. Germline V gene data show CDR1 as MNHEY and CDR2 as SMNVEV (reference sequence).

This chain links TRBV6-2 or TRBV6-3 with TRBJ1-2; possibly TRBD1 for D (5 bases). The germline V and J ends were trimmed by 5 bases and 3 bases, with 16 bases remaining between them. Germline CDR1 is MNHEY and CDR2 is SVGEGT. This CDR3 region has 15 residues. The CDR3 region is CASSEGAAPYYGYTF. The CDR3 DNA reads as TGTGCCAGCAGTGAAGGGGCCGCTCCCTACTATGGCTACACCTTC.

This chain connects TRBV29-1 to TRBJ1-6; 7 bases agree with TRBD1. CDR3 size: 14 residues. Per germline, CDR1 SQVTM and CDR2 ANQGSEA. V was pared by 6 bases and J by 6 bases, with 8 bases of the junction left unmatched. CDR3 coding DNA: TGCAGCGTAGCTACCGGGACAGCTAATTCACCCCTCCACTTT. Amino acids: CSVATGTANSPLHF.

This rearrangement joins TRBV29-1 to TRBJ2-2; D is ambiguous. CDR3 length: 12 residues. V dropped 5 bases and J dropped 1 base, with 5 bases sitting between them. Germline V gene data show CDR1 as SQVTM and CDR2 as ANQGSEA. CDR3 amino acids: CSVLWNTGELFF. CDR3 nucleotides: TGCAGCGTTTTATGGAACACCGGGGAGCTGTTTTTT.

In its sample, this clonotype was seen once. The chain links TRBV29-1 to TRBJ2-1; 13 bases are shared with TRBD2. Per germline, CDR1 SQVTM and CDR2 ANQGSEA. There are 15 residues in the CDR3. J gave up 6 bases and V 7 bases, and 9 bases lay outside the gene matches. CDR3 residues: CSARLAGGIINEQFF. CDR3 DNA: TGCAGCGCCCGACTAGCGGGAGGTATAATCAATGAGCAGTTCTTC.

V is TRBV4-3 and J is TRBJ2-6; no firm D call. The V gene lost 3 bases and the J gene lost 0 bases, with 6 bases spanning the gap. Germline CDR1 and CDR2: LGHNA and YSLEER. CDR3 length: 15 residues. This CDR3 is CASSHQSSGANVLTF. CDR3 nucleotides: TGCGCCAGCAGCCATCAGAGCTCTGGGGCCAACGTCCTGACTTTC.

V and J are TRBV19 and TRBJ2-5; D uncertain. This CDR3 spans 13 amino acids. V lost 2 bases and J lost 3, with 7 bases in between. Germline assignment: CDR1 LNHDA and CDR2 SQIVND (reference sequence). CDR3 DNA: TGTGCCAGTAGTATACTGGCAGAAGAGACCCAGTACTTC. It specifies CASSILAEETQYF.

This chain uses TRBV6-2 or TRBV6-3 with TRBJ2-7, with a tentative D call TRBD1 (5 bases). The germline gives CDR1 MNHEY, CDR2 SVGEGT. CDR3 length: 17 amino acids. V lost 4 bases and J 5 bases, leaving 24 bases between the germline ends. The CDR3 loop is CASSWIAWGFSAHEQYF. CDR3 nucleotide sequence: TGTGCCAGCAGTTGGATCGCATGGGGCTTCTCGGCTCACGAGCAGTACTTC.

The genes are TRBV29-1 and TRBJ2-7; 7 nucleotides align to TRBD1. The junction had 7 bases not matched to a gene; V was cut back by 6 bases and J by 2 bases. The CDR3 is made up of 13 amino acids. The germline CDR1 and CDR2 sequences are SQVTM and ANQGSEA. The CDR3 nucleotides are TGCAGCGTACTACAGGGGAGACCCTACGAGCAGTACTTC. Protein sequence: CSVLQGRPYEQYF.

The J gene is TRBJ1-2, the V gene TRBV30; D is uncertain. The CDR3 runs 13 residues. Germline CDR1 is GTSNPN and CDR2 is SVGIG (reference sequence). The germline V and J ends were trimmed by 2 bases and 4 bases, with 11 bases remaining between them. CDR3 sequence reads: CAWSPRSAYGYTF. CDR3 nucleotide sequence: TGTGCCTGGAGTCCCCGATCGGCCTATGGCTACACCTTC.

This chain connects TRBV11-2 to TRBJ1-1; D unclear. This CDR3 is 14 amino acids long. V was clipped by 5 bases and J by 2 bases, with 12 bases between them. CDR1 is SGHAT and CDR2 is FQNNGV in the germline V gene. CDR3 in amino acids: CASSIQPVNTEAFF. DNA of the CDR3: TGTGCCAGCAGCATTCAGCCTGTCAACACTGAAGCTTTCTTT.

The chain carries TRBV6-1 and TRBJ2-5; possibly TRBD1 or TRBD2 for D (5 bases each). This CDR3 contains 14 residues. CDR1 and CDR2 from the germline V gene are MNHNS and SASEGT. The V end lost 5 bases, the J end lost 5 bases, and 15 bases lay between the germline ends. Here the CDR3 reads CASSFSGTWETQYF. The CDR3 DNA is TGTGCCAGCAGTTTCTCCGGGACCTGGGAGACCCAGTACTTC.

This clonotype was seen a single time. The chain has TRBV29-1 and TRBJ2-1; maybe TRBD2 (5 bases). The germline gives CDR1 SQVTM, CDR2 ANQGSEA. CDR3 size: 14 residues. Trimming pared 3 bases from V and 8 bases from J, leaving 17 bases between. This CDR3 is CSVERRDTNDEQFF. As DNA, the CDR3 is TGCAGCGTTGAGAGACGGGATACGAACGATGAGCAGTTCTTC.

The chain employs TRBV5-4 and TRBJ2-7; 12 nucleotides agree with TRBD2. With V trimmed by 4 bases and J by 2 bases, 4 bases remained unmatched. Looked up from germline, CDR1 is SGHNT and CDR2 is YYREEE (reference sequence). This CDR3 is built from 15 residues. The CDR3 nucleotides read TGTGCCAGCAGCGATGGACTAGCGGGGACCTACGAGCAGTACTTC. Translation: CASSDGLAGTYEQYF.

V is TRBV29-1 and J is TRBJ1-1; D gene uncertain. V was cut by 3 bases and J by 6 bases, with 8 bases left in between. Germline CDR1 reads SQVTM; CDR2 reads ANQGSEA. This CDR3 region has 11 residues. As DNA, the CDR3 is TGCAGCGTTGATCGAGGAGCTGAAGCTTTCTTT. As protein: CSVDRGAEAFF.

The sample holds a few counts of this clonotype. V is TRBV29-1 and J is TRBJ2-1; D might be TRBD1 or TRBD2, each matching 5 bases. Trimming took off 1 base at V and 1 base at J, with 14 bases between the two ends. Germline V gives CDR1 SQVTM, CDR2 ANQGSEA. There are 16 residues in the CDR3. The CDR3 is CSVEGIRDASYNEQFF. Written as DNA, the CDR3 is TGCAGCGTTGAAGGAATCCGGGACGCATCCTACAATGAGCAGTTCTTC.

The rearrangement uses TRBV6-5 and TRBJ2-7; 10 bases are shared with TRBD1. With V trimmed by 2 bases and J by 9 bases, 13 bases remained unmatched. Germline lookup yields CDR1 MNHEY and CDR2 SVGAGI. There are 16 residues in the CDR3. CDR3 amino acids: CASSYEAGTGDEGQYF. The DNA for the CDR3 is TGTGCCAGCAGTTACGAAGCCGGGACAGGGGACGAAGGGCAGTACTTC.

This clonotype was counted between two and nine times. This chain links TRBV6-2 or TRBV6-3 with TRBJ1-6; 10 nucleotides line up with TRBD1. Per germline, CDR1 MNHEY and CDR2 SVGEGT. This CDR3 is built from 18 residues. V gave up 5 bases and J gave up 5 bases; unmatched junction bases: 12. The CDR3 coding sequence is TGTGCCAGCAGTCACTTGATCGGGACAGGGGATGATAATTCACCCCTCCACTTT. As protein: CASSHLIGTGDDNSPLHF.

This clonotype showed up just a few times. The chain is built from TRBV5-1 and TRBJ1-1; no firm D call. CDR3 size: 14 residues. Germline-derived CDR1 and CDR2 are SGHRS and YFSETQ. Deletions cut 3 bases from V and 4 bases from J, with 13 bases between. The CDR3 DNA reads as TGCGCCAGCAGCTACTTGGCAGGCGGCACTGAAGCTTTCTTT. Its protein product is CASSYLAGGTEAFF.

Turning to this clonotype: One junction end does not reproduce the germline sequence, and a read error may be involved. In DNA, the CDR3 is TGTGCCAGTGGTATAGTTTTGGGTGGGACCTACGAGCAGTACTTC. Translating gives CASGIVLGGTYEQYF. The chain recombines TRBV19 with TRBJ2-7; no clear D gene. The CDR3 consists of 15 residues. Germline V gene lookup returns CDR1 LNHDA and CDR2 SQIVND (reference sequence). The full variable domain, in which reference TRBV19 and TRBJ2-7 provide the parts outside the CDR3, is DGGITQSPKYLFRKEGQNVTLSCEQNLNHDAMYWYRQDPGQGLRLIYYSQIVNDFQKGDIAEGYSVSREKKESFPLTVTSAQKNPTAFYLCASGIVLGGTYEQYFGPGTRLTVT.

This chain links TRBV30 with TRBJ2-3; TRBD2 might be the D (6 bases). Between the trimmed V and J ends, which lost 3 bases and 0 bases, there was a span of 16 bases. Per germline, CDR1 GTSNPN and CDR2 SVGIG (reference sequence). This CDR3 spans 16 amino acids. The CDR3 here is CAWRPLARASTDTQYF. CDR3 nucleotides: TGTGCCTGGAGGCCCCTAGCGAGGGCGAGCACAGATACGCAGTATTTT. Together with reference TRBV30 and TRBJ2-3, the CDR3 gives the full variable domain: SQTIHQWPATLVQPVGSPLSLECTVEGTSNPNLYWYRQAAGRGLQLLFYSVGIGQISSEVPQNLSASRPQDRQFILSSKKLLLSDSGFYLCAWRPLARASTDTQYFGPGTRLTVL.

The chain uses TRBV6-6 and TRBJ2-5; D gene ambiguous. The germline gives CDR1 MNHNY, CDR2 SVGAGI (reference sequence). The CDR3 runs 11 residues. Between the trimmed V and J ends, which lost 0 bases and 5 bases, there was a span of 1 base. The CDR3 reads CASSYSETQYF. The CDR3 bases are TGTGCCAGCAGTTACTCGGAGACCCAGTACTTC.

This sequence joins TRBV11-3 and TRBJ2-7; D may correspond to TRBD1 or TRBD2 (5 bases each). The length of the CDR3 is 13 residues. Looked up from germline, CDR1 is SGHNT and CDR2 is YENEEA. V shed 1 base and J shed 2 bases, with 6 bases lying between them. The CDR3 protein is CASSLGGTYEQYV. CDR3 DNA: TGTGCCAGCAGCTTAGGGGGGACCTACGAGCAGTACGTC.